These T cell receptor beta chains were read from a single sample in a study of response to subunit inactivated influenza vaccine. Each CDR3 protein gets one entry after TCRdb re-called the RT-PCR reads with MiXCR. The sample yields 500,000 or so distinct CDR3 sequences, 15% to 20% seen once. The specimen comprised CD4+ T cells sorted from PBMCs, sampled less than 25 months after vaccination. These receptors originate from a man aged 50-75 years who received an inactivated influenza vaccine. CDR3s include the opening cysteine and the closing phenylalanine or tryptophan. The order of the fields is CDR3 DNA, CDR3 protein, clone size, V gene, D gene, J gene. The D gene is left open where the match is weak. Expanded clones are given a class, and other clones once, few, many or no size at all.

DNA: TGTGCCAGCAGCTTAGCGGGAGACTACAATGAGCAGTTCTTC
CDR3: CASSLAGDYNEQFF
size: many
V: TRBV7-2
D: .
J: TRBJ2-1

DNA: TGTGCCATCCAGCAATGGGGCACCGGGGAGCTGTTTTTT
CDR3: CAIQQWGTGELFF
size: medium-sized
V: TRBV6-6
D: .
J: TRBJ2-2

DNA: TGCAGCGTTTGGAGACAGGCCCAGGGCGAGCAGTACTTC
CDR3: CSVWRQAQGEQYF
size: once
V: TRBV29-1
D: .
J: TRBJ2-7

DNA: TGTGCCAGCAGCTTGGATGGAGCGGGGGGGCCGAGGACGCAGTATTTT
CDR3: CASSLDGAGGPRTQYF
size: few
V: TRBV5-4
D: TRBD2
J: TRBJ2-3

DNA: TGTGCCAGCAGCCCACAGGGCAGGTTGACTGAAGCTTTCTTT
CDR3: CASSPQGRLTEAFF
size: few
V: TRBV7-8
D: .
J: TRBJ1-1

DNA: TGTGCCAGCTCACCACTAGCGGGGACGGTAGATACGCAGTATTTT
CDR3: CASSPLAGTVDTQYF
size: .
V: TRBV18
D: TRBD2
J: TRBJ2-3

DNA: TGTGCCAGCAGCTTAGTGGGACTAGTCACCTACAATGAGCAGTTCTTC
CDR3: CASSLVGLVTYNEQFF
size: many
V: TRBV7-2
D: TRBD2
J: TRBJ2-1

DNA: TGCAGTGCTAAAGGGGGGAGTGCTCCCACAGATACGCAGTATTTT
CDR3: CSAKGGSAPTDTQYF
size: many
V: TRBV20-1
D: .
J: TRBJ2-3

DNA: TGTGCCTGGACACCTAGAGGGAACGAGACCCAGTACTTC
CDR3: CAWTPRGNETQYF
size: few
V: TRBV30
D: .
J: TRBJ2-5

DNA: TGTGCCAGCAGCTCGACAGGGACGAAGACCCAGTACTTC
CDR3: CASSSTGTKTQYF
size: few
V: TRBV6-2/TRBV6-3
D: TRBD1
J: TRBJ2-5

DNA: TGCGCCAGCAGCCTCGGACAGGAAAACAATGAGCAGTTCTTC
CDR3: CASSLGQENNEQFF
size: few
V: TRBV5-1
D: TRBD1
J: TRBJ2-1

DNA: TGTGCCAGCAGTCACACCCCGGGACAGGGGCCCTACGAGCAGTACTTC
CDR3: CASSHTPGQGPYEQYF
size: few
V: TRBV12-3/TRBV12-4
D: TRBD1
J: TRBJ2-7

DNA: TGCGCCAGCAGTGAGTACAGGGGTTACGAGCAGTACTTC
CDR3: CASSEYRGYEQYF
size: few
V: TRBV10-2
D: TRBD1
J: TRBJ2-7

DNA: TGTGCCAGCAGCCAAGATTTTGGAGGGACCCAGCATTTT
CDR3: CASSQDFGGTQHF
size: few
V: TRBV4-2
D: .
J: TRBJ1-5

DNA: TGCAGCGCCGGGGGCCTTGGGGATGAAAAACTGTTTTTT
CDR3: CSAGGLGDEKLFF
size: .
V: TRBV29-1
D: .
J: TRBJ1-4

DNA: TGTGCCAGCAGCCAAGGGCAAGATCGGGCAGAGACCCAGTACTTC
CDR3: CASSQGQDRAETQYF
size: .
V: TRBV14
D: .
J: TRBJ2-5

DNA: TGTGCCAGCAGAGAGCGGGGACACTACGAGCAGTACTTC
CDR3: CASRERGHYEQYF
size: few
V: TRBV6-1
D: .
J: TRBJ2-7

DNA: TGTGCCAGCAGCAAGGGACCGAAAGCTTTCTTT
CDR3: CASSKGPKAFF
size: many
V: TRBV14
D: .
J: TRBJ1-1

DNA: TGTGCCAGCAGTGGCTCCCGGGGCGAGCAGTACTTC
CDR3: CASSGSRGEQYF
size: many
V: TRBV12-3/TRBV12-4
D: .
J: TRBJ2-7

DNA: TGTGCCAGCAGCCAAGATCGAGGGCTTGTCGACGAGCAGTACTTC
CDR3: CASSQDRGLVDEQYF
size: few
V: TRBV4-2
D: .
J: TRBJ2-7

DNA: TGCAGTGCTAGAGCCTACAGGGAAAGGAACACTGAAGCTTTCTTT
CDR3: CSARAYRERNTEAFF
size: .
V: TRBV20-1
D: .
J: TRBJ1-1

DNA: TGTGCCACCAGCACTAAGGGGGCGCGGAGCAATCAGCCCCAGCATTTT
CDR3: CATSTKGARSNQPQHF
size: .
V: TRBV15
D: TRBD1
J: TRBJ1-5

DNA: TGTGCCAGCAGTTACCGGCGGGGGGGCCTACAAAACAATGAGCAGTTCTTC
CDR3: CASSYRRGGLQNNEQFF
size: many
V: TRBV6-2/TRBV6-3
D: TRBD2
J: TRBJ2-1

DNA: TGCAGTGCTAGAGATGGAGCAGGGACTGCAAGTGAAAAACTGTTTTTT
CDR3: CSARDGAGTASEKLFF
size: many
V: TRBV20-1
D: .
J: TRBJ1-4

DNA: TGTGCCAGCAGCTCGTGGACAGTGGATGGCTACACCTTC
CDR3: CASSSWTVDGYTF
size: .
V: TRBV5-4
D: .
J: TRBJ1-2

DNA: TGTGCCAGCAGCTCGCCCGGGAGGGTTGGGGAGCAGTACTTC
CDR3: CASSSPGRVGEQYF
size: many
V: TRBV5-5
D: TRBD2
J: TRBJ2-7

DNA: TGCAGTGCTATTTTTCAGAGTGAAGAGACCCAGTACTTC
CDR3: CSAIFQSEETQYF
size: few
V: TRBV20-1
D: .
J: TRBJ2-5

DNA: TGTGCCAGCAGTTTACTAGGGACCCTATCCTACGAGCAGTACTTC
CDR3: CASSLLGTLSYEQYF
size: few
V: TRBV12-3/TRBV12-4
D: .
J: TRBJ2-7

DNA: TGCAGCGTTGGCCATAGAAAGGACGAAAAACTGTTTTTT
CDR3: CSVGHRKDEKLFF
size: few
V: TRBV29-1
D: .
J: TRBJ1-4

DNA: TGTGCCAGCAGTTCGGGACCCACCTACGAGCAGTACTTC
CDR3: CASSSGPTYEQYF
size: .
V: TRBV28
D: .
J: TRBJ2-7

DNA: TGCAGTGCACTCTGGACGGAGGCTGGAAACACCATATATTTT
CDR3: CSALWTEAGNTIYF
size: .
V: TRBV20-1
D: .
J: TRBJ1-3

DNA: TGTGCCAGCAGTTACCCCGGACTAGCGGGTCGATACAATGAGCAGTTCTTC
CDR3: CASSYPGLAGRYNEQFF
size: .
V: TRBV6-5
D: TRBD2
J: TRBJ2-1

DNA: TGTGCCAGCAGTTCCCCAACAGGGGCAGATACGCAGTATTTT
CDR3: CASSSPTGADTQYF
size: .
V: TRBV6-2/TRBV6-3
D: TRBD1
J: TRBJ2-3

DNA: TGCAGTGCTAGGACAGCCCAACTATATAACACTGAAGCTTTCTTT
CDR3: CSARTAQLYNTEAFF
size: .
V: TRBV20-1
D: .
J: TRBJ1-1

DNA: TGCGCCAGCAGCTTCTTACCTAGAGGGGTCGTTGGAAATGAGCAGTTCTTC
CDR3: CASSFLPRGVVGNEQFF
size: .
V: TRBV5-1
D: .
J: TRBJ2-1

DNA: TGTGCCAGCAGCTTAGTTCGCGAGAACAATGAGCAGTTCTTC
CDR3: CASSLVRENNEQFF
size: few
V: TRBV7-2
D: .
J: TRBJ2-1

DNA: TGTGCCAGCAGTGATTTGGGTCAGCCCCAGCATTTT
CDR3: CASSDLGQPQHF
size: few
V: TRBV2
D: .
J: TRBJ1-5

DNA: TGCGCCAGCAGCCCCTCGGGGGGCCTAGTCCATGAGCAGTTCTTC
CDR3: CASSPSGGLVHEQFF
size: few
V: TRBV4-3
D: .
J: TRBJ2-1

DNA: TGCGCCAGCAGCTTGGGGCAGGGCAATAACCACGAGCAGTACTTC
CDR3: CASSLGQGNNHEQYF
size: once
V: TRBV5-1
D: .
J: TRBJ2-7

DNA: TGTGCCATCAGTGATATACCCCGAGGGACTAGCGGGATCTACGAGCAGTACTTC
CDR3: CAISDIPRGTSGIYEQYF
size: few
V: TRBV10-3
D: TRBD2
J: TRBJ2-7

DNA: TGCAGTGCTAGAATCCCGGGACATAGCTCCTACGAGCAGTACTTC
CDR3: CSARIPGHSSYEQYF
size: .
V: TRBV20-1
D: .
J: TRBJ2-7